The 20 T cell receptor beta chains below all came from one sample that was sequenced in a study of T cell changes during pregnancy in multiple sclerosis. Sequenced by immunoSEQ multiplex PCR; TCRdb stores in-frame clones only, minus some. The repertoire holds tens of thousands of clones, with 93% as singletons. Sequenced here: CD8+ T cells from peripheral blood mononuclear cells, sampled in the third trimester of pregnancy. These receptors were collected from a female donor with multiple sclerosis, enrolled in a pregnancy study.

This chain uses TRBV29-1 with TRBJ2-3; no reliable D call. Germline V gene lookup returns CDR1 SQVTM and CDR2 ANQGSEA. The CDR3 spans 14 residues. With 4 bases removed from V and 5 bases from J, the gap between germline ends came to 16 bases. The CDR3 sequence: CSVVTERLIDTQYF. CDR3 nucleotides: TGCAGCGTTGTAACAGAAAGGCTCATAGATACGCAGTATTTT.

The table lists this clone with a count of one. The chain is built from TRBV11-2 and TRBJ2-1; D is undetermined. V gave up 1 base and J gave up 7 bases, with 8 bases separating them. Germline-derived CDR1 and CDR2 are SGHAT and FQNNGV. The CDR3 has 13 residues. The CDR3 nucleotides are TGTGCCAGCAGCTTAGTTCCCGGGAATGAGCAGTTCTTC. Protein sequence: CASSLVPGNEQFF.

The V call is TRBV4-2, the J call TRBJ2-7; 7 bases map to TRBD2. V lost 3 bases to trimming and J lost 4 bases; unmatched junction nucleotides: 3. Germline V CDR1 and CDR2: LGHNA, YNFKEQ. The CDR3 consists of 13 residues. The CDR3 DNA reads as TGTGCCAGCAGCCAGGGGGGGGAGTACGAGCAGTACTTC. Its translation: CASSQGGEYEQYF.

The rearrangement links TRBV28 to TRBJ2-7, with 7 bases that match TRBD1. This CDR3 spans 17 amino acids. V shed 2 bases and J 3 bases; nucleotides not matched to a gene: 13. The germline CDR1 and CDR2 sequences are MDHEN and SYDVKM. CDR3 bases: TGTGCCAGCAGTTTACCGTCGACAGGGCACGAGCGCTACGAGCAGTACTTC. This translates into CASSLPSTGHERYEQYF.

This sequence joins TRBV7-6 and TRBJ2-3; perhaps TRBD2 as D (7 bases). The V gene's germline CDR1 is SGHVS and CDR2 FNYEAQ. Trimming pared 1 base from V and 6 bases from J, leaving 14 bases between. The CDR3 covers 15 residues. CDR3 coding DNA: TGTGCCAGCAGCTTAGATTGGGGGGGCGGGGATACGCAGTATTTT. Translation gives CASSLDWGGGDTQYF.

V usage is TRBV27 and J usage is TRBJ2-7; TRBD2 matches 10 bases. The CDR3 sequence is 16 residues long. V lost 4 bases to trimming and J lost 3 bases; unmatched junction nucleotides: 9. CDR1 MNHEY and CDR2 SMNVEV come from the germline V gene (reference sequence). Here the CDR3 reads CASSSTTGLAIYEQYF. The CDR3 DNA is TGTGCCAGCAGTTCCACGACGGGACTAGCGATCTACGAGCAGTACTTC.

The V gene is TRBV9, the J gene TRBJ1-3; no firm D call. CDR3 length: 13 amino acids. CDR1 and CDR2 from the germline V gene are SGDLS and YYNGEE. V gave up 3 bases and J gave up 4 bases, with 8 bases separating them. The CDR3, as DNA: TGTGCCAGCAGCGCCTGGGAGGGAAACACCATATATTTT. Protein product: CASSAWEGNTIYF.

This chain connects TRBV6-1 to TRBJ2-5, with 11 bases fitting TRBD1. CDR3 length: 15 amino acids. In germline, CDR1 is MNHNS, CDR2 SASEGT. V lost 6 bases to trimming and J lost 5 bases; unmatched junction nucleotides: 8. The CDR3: CASSDRTGGQETQYF. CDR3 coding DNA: TGTGCCAGCAGCGACCGGACAGGGGGCCAGGAGACCCAGTACTTC.

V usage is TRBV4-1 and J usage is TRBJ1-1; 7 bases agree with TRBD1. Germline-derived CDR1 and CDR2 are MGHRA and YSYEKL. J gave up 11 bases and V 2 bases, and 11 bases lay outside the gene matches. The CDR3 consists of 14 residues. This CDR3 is CASSQYTGSQGAFF. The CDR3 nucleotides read TGCGCCAGCAGCCAATATACAGGCTCACAGGGGGCTTTCTTT.

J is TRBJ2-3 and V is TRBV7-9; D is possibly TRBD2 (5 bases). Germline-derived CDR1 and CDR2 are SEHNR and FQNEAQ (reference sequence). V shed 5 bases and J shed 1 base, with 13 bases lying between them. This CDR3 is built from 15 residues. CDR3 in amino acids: CASSPPGSGTDTQYF. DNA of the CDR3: TGTGCCAGCAGCCCCCCGGGGTCGGGCACAGATACGCAGTATTTT.

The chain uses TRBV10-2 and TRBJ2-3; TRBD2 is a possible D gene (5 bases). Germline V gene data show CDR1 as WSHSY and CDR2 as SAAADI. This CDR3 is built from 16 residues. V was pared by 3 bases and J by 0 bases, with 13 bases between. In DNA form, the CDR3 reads TGCGCCAGCAGTGACCCCACTAGGGATAGCACAGATACGCAGTATTTT. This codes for CASSDPTRDSTDTQYF.

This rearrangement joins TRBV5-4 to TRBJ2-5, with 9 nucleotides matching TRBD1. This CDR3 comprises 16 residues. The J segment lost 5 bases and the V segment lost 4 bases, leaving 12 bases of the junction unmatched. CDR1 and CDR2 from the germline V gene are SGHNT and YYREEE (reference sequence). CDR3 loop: CASSPPGTGFEETQYF. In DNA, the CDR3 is TGTGCCAGCAGCCCTCCCGGGACAGGGTTCGAGGAGACCCAGTACTTC.

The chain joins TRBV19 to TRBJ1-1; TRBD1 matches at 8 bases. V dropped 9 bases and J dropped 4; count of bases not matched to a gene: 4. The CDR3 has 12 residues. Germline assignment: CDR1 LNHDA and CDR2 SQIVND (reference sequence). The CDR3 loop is CASATGGTEAFF. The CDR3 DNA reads TGTGCCAGCGCAACAGGGGGCACTGAAGCTTTCTTT.

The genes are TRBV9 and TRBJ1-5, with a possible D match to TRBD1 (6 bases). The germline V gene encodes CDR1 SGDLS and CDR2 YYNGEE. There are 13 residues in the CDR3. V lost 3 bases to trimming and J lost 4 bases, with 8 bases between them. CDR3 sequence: CASSDTGNQPQHF. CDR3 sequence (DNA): TGTGCCAGCAGCGATACAGGGAATCAGCCCCAGCATTTT.

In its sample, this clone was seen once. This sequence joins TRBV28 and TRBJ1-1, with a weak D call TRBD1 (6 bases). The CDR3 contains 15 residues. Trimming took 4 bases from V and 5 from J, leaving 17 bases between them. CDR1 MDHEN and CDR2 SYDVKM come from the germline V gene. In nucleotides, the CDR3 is TGTGCCAGCAGTTCCCTGGCGGGGGGCGGAACTGAAGCTTTCTTT. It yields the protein CASSSLAGGGTEAFF. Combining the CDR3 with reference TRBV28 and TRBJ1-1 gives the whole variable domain DVKVTQSSRYLVKRTGEKVFLECVQDMDHENMFWYRQDPGLGLRLIYFSYDVKMKEKGDIPEGYSVSREKKERFSLILESASTNQTSMYLCASSSLAGGGTEAFFGQGTRLTVV.

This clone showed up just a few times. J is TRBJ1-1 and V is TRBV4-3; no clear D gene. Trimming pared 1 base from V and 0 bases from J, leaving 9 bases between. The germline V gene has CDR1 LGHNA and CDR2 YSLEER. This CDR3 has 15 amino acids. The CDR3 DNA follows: TGCGCCAGCAGCCAAGCCGCCCCTATGAACACTGAAGCTTTCTTT. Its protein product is CASSQAAPMNTEAFF.

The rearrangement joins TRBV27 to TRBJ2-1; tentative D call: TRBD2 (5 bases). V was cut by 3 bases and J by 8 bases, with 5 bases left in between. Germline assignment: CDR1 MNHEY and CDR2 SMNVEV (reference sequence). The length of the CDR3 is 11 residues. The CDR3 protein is CASSFGDEQFF. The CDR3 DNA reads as TGTGCCAGCAGTTTCGGGGATGAGCAGTTCTTC.

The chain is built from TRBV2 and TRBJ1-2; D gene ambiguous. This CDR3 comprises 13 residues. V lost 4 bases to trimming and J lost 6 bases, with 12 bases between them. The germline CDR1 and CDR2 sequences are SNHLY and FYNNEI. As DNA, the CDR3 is TGTGCCAGCAGTGGGCGGCCCAGTCATGGCTACACCTTC. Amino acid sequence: CASSGRPSHGYTF.

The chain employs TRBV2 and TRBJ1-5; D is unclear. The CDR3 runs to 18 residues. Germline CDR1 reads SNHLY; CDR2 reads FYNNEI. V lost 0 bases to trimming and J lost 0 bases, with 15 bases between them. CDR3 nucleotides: TGTGCCAGCAGTGAAGCCTGGAACGGCAGGCTTAGCAATCAGCCCCAGCATTTT. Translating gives CASSEAWNGRLSNQPQHF. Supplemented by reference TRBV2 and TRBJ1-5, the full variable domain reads EPEVTQTPSHQVTQMGQEVILRCVPISNHLYFYWYRQILGQKVEFLVSFYNNEISEKSEIFDDQFSVERPDGSNFTLKIRSTKLEDSAMYFCASSEAWNGRLSNQPQHFGDGTRLSIL.

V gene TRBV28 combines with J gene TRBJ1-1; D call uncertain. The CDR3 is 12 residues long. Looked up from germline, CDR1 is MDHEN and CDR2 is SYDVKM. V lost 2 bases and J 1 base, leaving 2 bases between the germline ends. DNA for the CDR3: TGTGCCAGCAGTTTACAGAACACTGAAGCTTTCTTT. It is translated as CASSLQNTEAFF.